A single T cell receptor (beta chain) is shown here with its context. Its antigen is not identified. The data belong to a study of blood T cells in healthy people across ages. Around 10 milliliters was the volume of peripheral blood drawn from each donor. General study results and limits: Whereas aged donors had fewer naive CD4+ cells, long-lived donors had more of them and higher diversity.

It was with a sample-barcoded 5' primer and a J-beta primer mix that a second PCR of roughly 7 to 11 cycles was run. TCRdb reprocessed the 5' RACE reads via MiXCR and lists one record per CDR3 protein. The sample has 800,000 to 1,000,000 distinct CDR3 sequences; 45% to 50% are singletons. Germline trimming cut 2 bases from V and 0 bases from J; bases unmatched to any gene: 5. This CDR3 spans 17 amino acids. The germline gives CDR1 MNHEY, CDR2 SVGAGI. The genes are TRBV6-5 and TRBJ1-4, with 8 bases identical to TRBD1. The sequencing input was blood. This sequence originates from a young man in good health. Here the CDR3 reads CASSYRTGGATNEKLFF. As DNA, the CDR3 is TGTGCCAGCAGTTACCGCACAGGGGGGGCAACTAATGAAAAACTGTTTTTT.